One sample yielded the 10 T cell receptor beta chains listed below, sequenced in a study of memory CD4+ T cells and cytomegalovirus serostatus. Sequenced by immunoSEQ multiplex PCR; TCRdb stores in-frame clones only, minus some. The profile covers about 92,000 clones, with 80% appearing a single time and 3.6% taken by the ten largest. The sort gate was single viable CD3+CD4+CD8-CD45RO+ cells for memory CD4+ T cells. The source material was memory CD4+ T cells from blood. Source of these receptors: an adult in good health and CMV-seropositive.

The genes are TRBV27 and TRBJ2-7; 8 nucleotides agree with TRBD2. The CDR3 totals 19 residues. CDR1 is MNHEY and CDR2 is SMNVEV in the germline V gene (reference sequence). J lost 0 bases, V lost 3 bases, and 16 bases had no gene match. CDR3 DNA: TGTGCCAGCAGTTTCCGAGTTGGCGGGAGGCCGCGAAGCTCCTACGAGCAGTACTTC. This encodes CASSFRVGGRPRSSYEQYF.

The chain uses TRBV5-8 and TRBJ1-6; tentative D call: TRBD1 (6 bases). V gave up 4 bases and J gave up 3 bases, with 11 bases separating them. Germline V gene lookup returns CDR1 SGHTS and CDR2 YDEGEE. This CDR3 contains 15 residues. The CDR3 here is CASSAQGYYNSPLHF. CDR3 nucleotides: TGTGCCAGCAGCGCCCAGGGGTACTATAATTCACCCCTCCACTTT.

The genes are TRBV28 and TRBJ2-7; D may match TRBD1 or TRBD2 (7 bases each). This CDR3 has 12 residues. V was shortened by 6 bases and J by 7 bases, with 13 bases between the two germline ends. Germline values: CDR1 MDHEN, CDR2 SYDVKM. The chain's CDR3 is CASSSRGGEQYF. CDR3 nucleotide sequence: TGTGCCAGCAGCTCCAGGGGGGGTGAGCAGTACTTC.

The rearrangement joins TRBV5-6 to TRBJ1-1, with D uncertain. CDR1 and CDR2 from the germline V gene are SGHDT and YYEEEE. V lost 1 base, J lost 0 bases, and 7 bases lay in between. The CDR3 is 14 residues long. CDR3 DNA sequence: TGTGCCAGCAGCTTGAGGGCCCTGAACACTGAAGCTTTCTTT. Protein: CASSLRALNTEAFF.

The chain joins TRBV9 to TRBJ1-4, with D tentatively TRBD1 (6 bases). Germline CDR1 and CDR2: SGDLS and YYNGEE. Deletions cut 3 bases from V and 8 bases from J, with 14 bases between. The CDR3 runs 14 residues. The chain's CDR3 is CASSATQGREKLFF. The DNA for the CDR3 is TGTGCCAGCAGCGCTACACAGGGAAGGGAAAAACTGTTTTTT. Full variable domain (outside the CDR3, taken from reference TRBV9 and TRBJ1-4): DSGVTQTPKHLITATGQRVTLRCSPRSGDLSVYWYQQSLDQGLQFLIQYYNGEERAKGNILERFSAQQFPDLHSELNLSSLELGDSALYFCASSATQGREKLFFGSGTQLSVL.

The chain joins TRBV10-1 to TRBJ2-2; D perhaps matches TRBD2 (5 bases). CDR3 length: 17 amino acids. The germline V and J ends were trimmed by 3 bases and 1 base, with 15 bases remaining between them. From germline, CDR1 is WNHNN and CDR2 SYGVQD (reference sequence). The CDR3 bases are TGCGCCAGCAGTGACGAAGAGGGAAAGATGAACACCGGGGAGCTGTTTTTT. It is translated as CASSDEEGKMNTGELFF.

The J gene is TRBJ2-1, the V gene TRBV5-1; perhaps TRBD1 as D (5 bases). V was trimmed by 6 bases and J by 1 base, leaving 17 bases between them. Germline CDR1 SGHRS, CDR2 YFSETQ. The CDR3 spans 16 residues. The CDR3 protein is CASTRFRVESYNEQFF. CDR3 bases: TGCGCCAGCACCAGGTTCAGGGTCGAATCCTACAATGAGCAGTTCTTC.

The chain links TRBV4-2 to TRBJ1-2; D gene uncertain. This CDR3 spans 14 amino acids. Trimming cost V 0 bases and J 0 bases, with 5 bases left between them. The germline V gene encodes CDR1 LGHNA and CDR2 YNFKEQ. The CDR3 sequence: CASSQDQSNYGYTF. The CDR3 DNA reads as TGTGCCAGCAGCCAAGATCAATCTAACTATGGCTACACCTTC.

The chain combines TRBV6-1 with TRBJ1-2, with unresolved D. Trimming took off 2 bases at V and 2 bases at J, with 6 bases between the two ends. Germline CDR1 and CDR2: MNHNS and SASEGT. The CDR3 sequence is 13 residues long. The CDR3 protein is CASSEIGNYGYTF. CDR3 sequence (DNA): TGTGCCAGCAGTGAAATCGGAAACTATGGCTACACCTTC.

This clone was seen only once. This rearrangement joins TRBV27 to TRBJ2-7, with 9 bases identical to TRBD1. Germline loops: CDR1 MNHEY, CDR2 SMNVEV (reference sequence). CDR3 length: 15 amino acids. With 0 bases clipped from V and 3 bases from J, the junction kept 3 bases outside the gene matches. In nucleotides, the CDR3 is TGTGCCAGCAGTTTATCGACAGGGGGTCTCTACGAGCAGTACTTC. Its protein product is CASSLSTGGLYEQYF.